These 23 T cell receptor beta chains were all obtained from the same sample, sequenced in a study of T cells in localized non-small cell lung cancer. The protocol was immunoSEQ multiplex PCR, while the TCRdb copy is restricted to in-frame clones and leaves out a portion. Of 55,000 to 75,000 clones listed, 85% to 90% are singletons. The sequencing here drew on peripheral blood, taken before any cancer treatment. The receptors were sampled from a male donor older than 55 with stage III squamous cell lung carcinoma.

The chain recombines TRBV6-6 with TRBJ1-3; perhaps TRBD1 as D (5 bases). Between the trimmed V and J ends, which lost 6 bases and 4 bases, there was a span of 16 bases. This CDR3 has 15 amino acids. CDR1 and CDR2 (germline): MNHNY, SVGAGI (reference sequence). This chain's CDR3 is CASSSGPPDGNTIYF. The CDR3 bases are TGTGCCAGCAGCTCGGGACCCCCAGACGGAAACACCATATATTTT.

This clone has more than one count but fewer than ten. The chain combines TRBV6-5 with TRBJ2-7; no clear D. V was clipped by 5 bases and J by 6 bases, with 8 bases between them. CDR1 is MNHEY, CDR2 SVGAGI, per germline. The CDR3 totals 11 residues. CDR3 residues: CASSGLSEQYF. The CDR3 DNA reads TGTGCCAGCAGTGGGCTCTCCGAGCAGTACTTC.

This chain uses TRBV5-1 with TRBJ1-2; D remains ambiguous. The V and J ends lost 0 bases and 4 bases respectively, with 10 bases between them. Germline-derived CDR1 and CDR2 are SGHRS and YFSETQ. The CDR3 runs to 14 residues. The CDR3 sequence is CASSLEPASYGYTF. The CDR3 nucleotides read TGCGCCAGCAGCTTGGAACCGGCCTCCTATGGCTACACCTTC.

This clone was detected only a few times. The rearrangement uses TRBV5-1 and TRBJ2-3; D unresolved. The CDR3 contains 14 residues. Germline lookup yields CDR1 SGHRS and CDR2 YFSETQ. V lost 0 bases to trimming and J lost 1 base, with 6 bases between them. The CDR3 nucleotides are TGCGCCAGCAGCTTGGGGGTTGGCACAGATACGCAGTATTTT. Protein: CASSLGVGTDTQYF. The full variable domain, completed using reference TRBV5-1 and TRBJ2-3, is KAGVTQTPRYLIKTRGQQVTLSCSPISGHRSVSWYQQTPGQGLQFLFEYFSETQRNKGNFPGRFSGRQFSNSRSEMNVSTLELGDSALYLCASSLGVGTDTQYFGPGTRLTVL.

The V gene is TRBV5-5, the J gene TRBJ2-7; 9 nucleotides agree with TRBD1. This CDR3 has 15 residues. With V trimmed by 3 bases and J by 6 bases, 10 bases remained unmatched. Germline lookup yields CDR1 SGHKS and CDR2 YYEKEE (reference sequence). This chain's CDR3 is CASSSTGTGFGEQYV. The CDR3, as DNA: TGTGCCAGCAGCTCGACCGGGACAGGGTTTGGCGAGCAGTACGTC.

The CDR3 loop is CASSYSRQNNYGYTF. CDR3 nucleotide sequence: TGTGCCAGCAGTTACTCGCGGCAAAACAACTATGGCTACACCTTC. The rearrangement links TRBV6-5 to TRBJ1-2, with D unclear. Between the trimmed V and J ends, which lost 0 bases and 2 bases, there was a span of 10 bases. Germline CDR1 is MNHEY and CDR2 is SVGAGI. The CDR3 sequence is 15 residues long.

CDR3 protein: CASSLTSGSYNEQFF. The DNA of the CDR3 is TGTGCCAGCAGCCTTACTAGCGGGTCCTACAATGAGCAGTTCTTC. The chain uses TRBV27 and TRBJ2-1, with 9 bases fitting TRBD2. This CDR3 has 15 amino acids. CDR1 MNHEY and CDR2 SMNVEV come from the germline V gene (reference sequence). The V segment lost 6 bases and the J segment 1 base; nucleotides outside the gene matches: 4.

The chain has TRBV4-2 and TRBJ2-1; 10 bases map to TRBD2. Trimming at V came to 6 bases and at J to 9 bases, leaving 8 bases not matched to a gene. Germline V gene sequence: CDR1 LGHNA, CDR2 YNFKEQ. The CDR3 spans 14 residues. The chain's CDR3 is CASSPSGGAGEQFF. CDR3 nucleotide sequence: TGTGCCAGCAGTCCAAGCGGGGGGGCGGGTGAGCAGTTCTTC.

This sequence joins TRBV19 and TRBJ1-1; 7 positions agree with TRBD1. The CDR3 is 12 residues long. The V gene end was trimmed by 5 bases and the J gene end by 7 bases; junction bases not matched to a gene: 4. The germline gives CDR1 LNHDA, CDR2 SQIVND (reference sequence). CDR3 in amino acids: CASSVNRGEAFF. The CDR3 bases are TGTGCCAGTAGTGTTAACAGGGGTGAAGCTTTCTTT.

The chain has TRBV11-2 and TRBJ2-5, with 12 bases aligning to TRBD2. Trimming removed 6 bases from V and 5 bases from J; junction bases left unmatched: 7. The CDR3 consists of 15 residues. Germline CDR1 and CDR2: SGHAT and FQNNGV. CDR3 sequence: CASRTSGGARETQYF. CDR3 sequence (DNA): TGTGCCAGCAGGACTAGCGGGGGAGCAAGGGAGACCCAGTACTTC.

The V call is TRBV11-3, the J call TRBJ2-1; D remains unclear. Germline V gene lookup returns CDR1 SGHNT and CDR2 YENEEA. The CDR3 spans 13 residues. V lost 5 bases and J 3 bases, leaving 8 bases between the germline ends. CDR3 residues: CASSADIYNEQFF. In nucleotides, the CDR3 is TGTGCCAGCAGCGCCGACATCTACAATGAGCAGTTCTTC.

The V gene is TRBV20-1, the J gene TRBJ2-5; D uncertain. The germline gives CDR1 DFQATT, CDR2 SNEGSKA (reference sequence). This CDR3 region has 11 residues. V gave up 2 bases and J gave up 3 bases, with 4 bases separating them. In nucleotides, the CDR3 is TGCAGTGCTAGAAGTAAAGAGACCCAGTACTTC. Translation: CSARSKETQYF.

The CDR3 sequence: CSVEQTGVDGANVLTF. CDR3 nucleotides: TGCAGCGTAGAACAGACAGGGGTGGATGGGGCCAACGTCCTGACTTTC. The rearrangement joins TRBV29-1 to TRBJ2-6; TRBD1 aligns across 8 bases. This CDR3 has 16 amino acids. CDR1 and CDR2 (germline): SQVTM, ANQGSEA. Unmatched junction bases numbered 10, after V lost 6 bases and J lost 3 bases.

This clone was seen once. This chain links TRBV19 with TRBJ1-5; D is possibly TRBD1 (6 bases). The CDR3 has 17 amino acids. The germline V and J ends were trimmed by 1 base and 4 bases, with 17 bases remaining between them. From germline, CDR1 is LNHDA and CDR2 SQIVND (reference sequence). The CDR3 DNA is TGTGCCAGTAGTATAGCCCTGACAGGAATCGGGAATCAGCCCCAGCATTTT. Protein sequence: CASSIALTGIGNQPQHF.

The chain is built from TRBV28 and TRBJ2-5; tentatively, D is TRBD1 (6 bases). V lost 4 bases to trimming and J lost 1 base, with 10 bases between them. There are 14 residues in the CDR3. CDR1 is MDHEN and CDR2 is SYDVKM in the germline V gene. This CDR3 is CASSYRAPQETQYF. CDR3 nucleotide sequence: TGTGCCAGCAGTTACAGGGCCCCCCAAGAGACCCAGTACTTC.

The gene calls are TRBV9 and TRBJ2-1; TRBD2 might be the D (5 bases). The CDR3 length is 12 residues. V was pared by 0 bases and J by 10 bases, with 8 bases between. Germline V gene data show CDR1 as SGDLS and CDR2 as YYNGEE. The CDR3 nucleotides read TGTGCCAGCAGCGTAGTGGACTCAGAGCAGTTCTTC. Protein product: CASSVVDSEQFF.

This chain's CDR3 is CASSLRSQGRTGELFF. As DNA, the CDR3 is TGCGCCAGCAGCTTGAGATCCCAGGGGCGCACCGGGGAGCTGTTTTTT. This chain links TRBV5-1 with TRBJ2-2; weak D call: TRBD1 (6 bases). Germline assignment: CDR1 SGHRS and CDR2 YFSETQ. The V gene lost 1 base and the J gene lost 4 bases, with 14 bases spanning the gap. The CDR3 consists of 16 residues.

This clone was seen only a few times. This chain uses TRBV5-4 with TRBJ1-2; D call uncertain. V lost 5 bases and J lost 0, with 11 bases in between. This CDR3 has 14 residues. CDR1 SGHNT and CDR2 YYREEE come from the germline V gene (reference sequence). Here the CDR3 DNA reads TGTGCCAGCAGTCCGGACGGAGCTAACTATGGCTACACCTTC. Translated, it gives CASSPDGANYGYTF. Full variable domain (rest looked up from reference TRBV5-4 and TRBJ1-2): ETGVTQSPTHLIKTRGQQVTLRCSSQSGHNTVSWYQQALGQGPQFIFQYYREEENGRGNFPPRFSGLQFPNYSSELNVNALELDDSALYLCASSPDGANYGYTFGSGTRLTVV.

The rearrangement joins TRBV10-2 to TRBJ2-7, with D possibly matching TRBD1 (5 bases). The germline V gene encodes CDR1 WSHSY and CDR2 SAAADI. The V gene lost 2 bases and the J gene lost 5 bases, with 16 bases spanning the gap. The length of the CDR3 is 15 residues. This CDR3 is CASSEAPSQGHEQYF. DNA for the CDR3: TGCGCCAGCAGTGAGGCCCCCTCCCAGGGCCACGAGCAGTACTTC.

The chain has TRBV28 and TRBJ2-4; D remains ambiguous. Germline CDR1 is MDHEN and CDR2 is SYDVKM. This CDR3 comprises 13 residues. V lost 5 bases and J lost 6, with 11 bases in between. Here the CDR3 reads CASSLVPINIQYF. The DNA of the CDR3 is TGTGCCAGCAGTCTAGTGCCTATAAACATTCAGTACTTC.

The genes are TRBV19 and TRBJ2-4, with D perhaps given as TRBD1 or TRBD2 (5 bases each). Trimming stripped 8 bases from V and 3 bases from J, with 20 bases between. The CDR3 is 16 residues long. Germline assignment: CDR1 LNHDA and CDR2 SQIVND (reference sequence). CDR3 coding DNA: TGTGCCAGTGGGACGGCGAAGATCAGGGTCAAAAACATTCAGTACTTC. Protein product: CASGTAKIRVKNIQYF.

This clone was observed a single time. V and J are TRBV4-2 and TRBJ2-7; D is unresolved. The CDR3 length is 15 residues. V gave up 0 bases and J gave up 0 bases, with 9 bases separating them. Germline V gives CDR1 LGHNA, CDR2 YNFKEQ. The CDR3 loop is CASSQEPGSSYEQYF. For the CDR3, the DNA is TGTGCCAGCAGCCAAGAACCAGGAAGCTCCTACGAGCAGTACTTC.

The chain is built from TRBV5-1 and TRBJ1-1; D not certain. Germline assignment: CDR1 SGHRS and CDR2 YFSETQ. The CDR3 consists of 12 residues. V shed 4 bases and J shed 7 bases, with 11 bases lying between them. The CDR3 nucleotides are TGCGCCAGCAGCCAGTCCGACAATGAAGCTTTCTTT. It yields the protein CASSQSDNEAFF.